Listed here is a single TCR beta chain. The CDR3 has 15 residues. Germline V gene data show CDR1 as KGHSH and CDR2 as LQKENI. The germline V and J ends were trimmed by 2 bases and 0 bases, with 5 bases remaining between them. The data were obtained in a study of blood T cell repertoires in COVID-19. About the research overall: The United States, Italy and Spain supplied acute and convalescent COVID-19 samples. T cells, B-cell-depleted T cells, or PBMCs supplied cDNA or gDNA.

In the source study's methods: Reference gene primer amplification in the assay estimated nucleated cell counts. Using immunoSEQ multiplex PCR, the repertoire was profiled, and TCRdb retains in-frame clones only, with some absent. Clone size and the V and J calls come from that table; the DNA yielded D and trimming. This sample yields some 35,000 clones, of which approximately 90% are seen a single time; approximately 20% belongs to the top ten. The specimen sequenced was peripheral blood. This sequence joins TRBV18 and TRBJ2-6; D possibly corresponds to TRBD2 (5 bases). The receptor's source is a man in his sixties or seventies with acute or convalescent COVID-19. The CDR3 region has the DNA TGTGCCAGCTCACCAGGGAGCTCTGGGGCCAACGTCCTGACTTTC. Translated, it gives CASSPGSSGANVLTF.